This T cell receptor (beta chain) emerged from a study of early T cells in non-severe SARS-CoV-2 infection. TCRdb reprocessed the 5' RACE reads with MiXCR, giving one entry per CDR3 protein. The sample holds 100,000 to 130,000 distinct CDR3 sequences; 9.5% to 13% are singletons and the top ten take 3.1%. Germline V lookup: CDR1 SGHVS, CDR2 FQNEAQ. CDR3 length: 15 amino acids. This clonotype was observed a handful of times. Germline is not matched at one junction end, which may reflect a read error. Sequencing input: whole blood. This receptor was identified in an adult who was a healthcare worker with PCR-confirmed SARS-CoV-2 infection or an uninfected control (not recorded which). The chain uses TRBV7-8 and TRBJ1-6; unclear D gene. The CDR3 bases are TGTGCCAGCAGCCTAGCTTTTACTGTAAATTCACCCCTCCACTTT. Encoded protein: CASSLAFTVNSPLHF.